This T cell receptor (beta chain) emerged from a study of blood T cell repertoires in COVID-19. At the level of the study: Spain, Italy and the United States supplied samples that represented acute and convalescent COVID-19. Sources were T cells, B-cell-depleted T cells, or PBMCs; the material itself was cDNA or gDNA.

Sequenced by immunoSEQ multiplex PCR; TCRdb stores in-frame clones only, minus some. The table includes about 280,000 clones, less than 85% detected once. The study recruited people aged roughly 18 to 100 years across about two dozen US areas. Before being deemed recovered, Cohort 3 donors had two negative PCRs, clearance, or symptom resolution. The sample taken for sequencing was PBMCs or T cells enriched from blood (not recorded which). The receptor was isolated from a woman between 50 and 59 years old who had recovered from COVID-19.

This chain's CDR3 is CASSSTGRGTEAFF. For the CDR3, the DNA is TGTGCCAGCAGTTCGACAGGAAGGGGCACTGAAGCTTTCTTT. This chain connects TRBV25-1 to TRBJ1-1; weak D call: TRBD1 (6 bases). In germline, CDR1 is MGHDK, CDR2 SYGVNS. Trimming stripped 5 bases from V and 4 bases from J, with 14 bases between. The CDR3 sequence is 14 residues long. The variable domain in full, with the rest retrieved from reference TRBV25-1 and TRBJ1-1, is EADIYQTPRYLVIGTGKKITLECSQTMGHDKMYWYQQDPGMELHLIHYSYGVNSTEKGDLSSESTVSRIRTEHFPLTLESARPSHTSQYLCASSSTGRGTEAFFGQGTRLTVV.